The 19 T cell receptor beta chains given below trace back to one sample, sequenced in a study of OX40 agonist ivuxolimab in advanced cancers. The table came from immunoSEQ multiplex PCR; TCRdb's copy has only in-frame clones and leaves some out. Among some 83,000 clones, 80% to 90% were seen once, and the ten largest hold 1.9%. The sample here was CD4+ or CD8+ T cells sorted from blood, taken in a trial of the OX40 agonist ivuxolimab. Receptors originate from an adult with an advanced solid tumor such as melanoma, head and neck, liver or kidney cancer.

This sequence joins TRBV2 and TRBJ1-5, with D hard to call. The V gene's germline CDR1 is SNHLY and CDR2 FYNNEI. With 3 bases removed from V and 0 bases from J, the gap between germline ends came to 6 bases. This CDR3 comprises 14 residues. The CDR3 protein is CASSESASNQPQHF. The CDR3 bases are TGTGCCAGCAGTGAGTCGGCTAGCAATCAGCCCCAGCATTTT.

This clone was recorded only once. The chain combines TRBV7-3 with TRBJ2-1; D not certain. The CDR3 extends over 15 amino acids. Germline V gene data show CDR1 as SGHTA and CDR2 as FQGTGA. V was trimmed by 1 base and J by 4 bases, leaving 11 bases between them. CDR3 sequence reads: CASSLNGVTYNEQFF. CDR3 sequence (DNA): TGTGCCAGCAGCTTAAACGGCGTAACGTACAATGAGCAGTTCTTC.

This chain connects TRBV18 to TRBJ2-7; D possibly corresponds to TRBD2 (7 bases). Germline CDR1 reads KGHSH; CDR2 reads LQKENI. Trimming stripped 3 bases from V and 6 bases from J, with 15 bases between. The CDR3 consists of 14 residues. The CDR3 loop is CASSPWGGRVEQYF. The CDR3 region has the DNA TGTGCCAGCTCACCTTGGGGGGGCCGGGTCGAGCAGTACTTC. Supplemented by reference TRBV18 and TRBJ2-7, the full variable domain reads NAGVMQNPRHLVRRRGQEARLRCSPMKGHSHVYWYRQLPEEGLKFMVYLQKENIIDESGMPKERFSAEFPKEGPSILRIQQVVRGDSAAYFCASSPWGGRVEQYFGPGTRLTVT.

CDR3 DNA: TGCGCCAGCAGCTTGGCGGGAGTGAACCGGGGGAATGAGCAGTTCTTC. Translation: CASSLAGVNRGNEQFF. This chain links TRBV5-1 with TRBJ2-1, with a tentative D call TRBD2 (6 bases). Germline values: CDR1 SGHRS, CDR2 YFSETQ. This CDR3 comprises 16 residues. Between the trimmed V and J ends, which lost 0 bases and 7 bases, there was a span of 17 bases.

V and J are TRBV2 and TRBJ2-3, with 8 bases identical to TRBD1. The CDR3 has 16 amino acids. The germline V gene encodes CDR1 SNHLY and CDR2 FYNNEI. J was trimmed by 4 bases and V by 4 bases; bases with no gene match: 10. In nucleotides, the CDR3 is TGTGCCAGCAGTGCTTCTCGAGGCAGGGGGCCAGATACGCAGTATTTT. Translating gives CASSASRGRGPDTQYF.

This chain links TRBV6-6 with TRBJ2-4; tentatively, D is TRBD2 (6 bases). The V and J ends lost 7 bases and 6 bases respectively, with 16 bases between them. Germline V gene lookup returns CDR1 MNHNY and CDR2 SVGAGI (reference sequence). CDR3 size: 14 residues. The CDR3 is CASTPGGARNIQYF. The CDR3 DNA follows: TGTGCCAGCACTCCCGGGGGTGCCCGAAACATTCAGTACTTC.

This clone has only a few counts. The chain has TRBV11-2 and TRBJ1-1; D is unclear. The V end was cut by 5 bases, the J end by 2 bases, with 15 bases between. This CDR3 region has 15 residues. Germline V gene lookup returns CDR1 SGHAT and CDR2 FQNNGV. This CDR3 is CASSPRMGSNTEAFF. CDR3 DNA: TGTGCCAGCAGCCCTCGAATGGGCAGTAACACTGAAGCTTTCTTT.

CDR3 DNA sequence: TGTGCCAGCAGTAGGACTAGCTCCTACGAGCAGTACTTC. Its translation is CASSRTSSYEQYF. J is TRBJ2-7 and V is TRBV6-5; 7 bases align to TRBD2. There are 13 residues in the CDR3. The junction had 1 base not matched to a gene; V was cut back by 5 bases and J by 0 bases. Germline V gene lookup returns CDR1 MNHEY and CDR2 SVGAGI.

The rearrangement uses TRBV14 and TRBJ1-2, with 7 bases aligning to TRBD1. Germline V gene sequence: CDR1 SGHDN, CDR2 FVKESK. This CDR3 region has 13 residues. The V gene end was trimmed by 4 bases and the J gene end by 10 bases; junction bases not matched to a gene: 9. CDR3 bases: TGTGCCAGCAGCCGGGACAGCGATTTGGCCTACACCTTC. This sequence encodes CASSRDSDLAYTF.

This clone has a single count. The chain couples TRBV28 to TRBJ2-7; D perhaps matches TRBD2 (6 bases). V was trimmed by 3 bases and J by 5 bases, leaving 14 bases between them. Germline CDR1 and CDR2: MDHEN and SYDVKM. This CDR3 spans 14 amino acids. The CDR3 loop reads CASSFPTSLHEQYF. For the CDR3, the DNA is TGTGCCAGCAGTTTTCCGACTAGTCTCCACGAGCAGTACTTC. The whole variable domain, filled in from reference TRBV28 and TRBJ2-7, reads DVKVTQSSRYLVKRTGEKVFLECVQDMDHENMFWYRQDPGLGLRLIYFSYDVKMKEKGDIPEGYSVSREKKERFSLILESASTNQTSMYLCASSFPTSLHEQYFGPGTRLTVT.

The chain links TRBV20-1 to TRBJ1-5; TRBD1 might be the D (6 bases). V lost 0 bases to trimming and J lost 11 bases, with 8 bases between them. The CDR3 has 11 amino acids. Germline assignment: CDR1 DFQATT and CDR2 SNEGSKA (reference sequence). In nucleotides, the CDR3 is TGCAGTGCTAGAGATGACAGGACCCAGCATTTT. Its protein is CSARDDRTQHF.

The chain joins TRBV9 to TRBJ2-3; TRBD2 might be the D (6 bases). The germline V gene has CDR1 SGDLS and CDR2 YYNGEE. The CDR3 extends over 16 amino acids. V lost 2 bases to trimming and J lost 1 base, with 14 bases between them. CDR3 bases: TGTGCCAGCAGCGTGCTAGGGCGGGGCGGCACAGATACGCAGTATTTT. Translating gives CASSVLGRGGTDTQYF.

The rearrangement joins TRBV18 to TRBJ2-5, with 7 bases identical to TRBD1. The CDR3 covers 14 residues. The germline CDR1 and CDR2 sequences are KGHSH and LQKENI. V lost 4 bases to trimming and J lost 2 bases; unmatched junction nucleotides: 4. As DNA, the CDR3 is TGTGCCAGCTCACGGGGACAGCGACAAGAGACCCAGTACTTC. It encodes CASSRGQRQETQYF.

The V and J genes are TRBV28 and TRBJ1-1; tentatively, D is TRBD1 (6 bases). This CDR3 spans 15 amino acids. The germline CDR1 and CDR2 sequences are MDHEN and SYDVKM. Trimming removed 6 bases at V and 4 bases at J, with 18 bases between. This CDR3 is CASRPPGQLATEAFF. The CDR3 DNA reads as TGTGCCAGCAGACCCCCCGGACAGTTGGCCACTGAAGCTTTCTTT. Full variable domain (outside the CDR3, taken from reference TRBV28 and TRBJ1-1): DVKVTQSSRYLVKRTGEKVFLECVQDMDHENMFWYRQDPGLGLRLIYFSYDVKMKEKGDIPEGYSVSREKKERFSLILESASTNQTSMYLCASRPPGQLATEAFFGQGTRLTVV.

The chain combines TRBV28 with TRBJ1-1, with D possibly matching TRBD1 (6 bases). The CDR3 is made up of 15 amino acids. V shed 5 bases and J shed 0 bases, with 13 bases lying between them. CDR1 MDHEN and CDR2 SYDVKM come from the germline V gene. Here the CDR3 reads CASSPGAWVNTEAFF. CDR3 bases: TGTGCCAGCAGTCCGGGGGCATGGGTGAACACTGAAGCTTTCTTT.

V and J are TRBV15 and TRBJ2-5, with D perhaps being TRBD1 or TRBD2 (5 bases each). This CDR3 spans 15 amino acids. CDR1 and CDR2 from the germline V gene are LNHNV and YYDKDF (reference sequence). The ends were cut back, 0 bases at V and 7 bases at J, with 15 bases in the middle. The CDR3 region has the DNA TGTGCCACCAGCAGAGATTTAGGGGACGGAGTGACCCAGTACTTC. Protein product: CATSRDLGDGVTQYF.

The chain uses TRBV5-1 and TRBJ2-3; no clear D. V lost 0 bases, J lost 4 bases, and 6 bases lay in between. The CDR3 covers 13 residues. Germline assignment: CDR1 SGHRS and CDR2 YFSETQ. CDR3 nucleotide sequence: TGCGCCAGCAGCTTGGGACATGCAGATACGCAGTATTTT. It is translated as CASSLGHADTQYF.

V is TRBV4-3 and J is TRBJ2-5; TRBD1 matches at 7 bases. This CDR3 has 16 amino acids. V gave up 1 base and J gave up 5 bases; unmatched junction bases: 10. Germline CDR1 LGHNA, CDR2 YSLEER. CDR3 DNA sequence: TGCGCCAGCAGCCAAGCCAGGACAGGACTGGGGGAGACCCAGTACTTC. It encodes CASSQARTGLGETQYF.

The rearrangement joins TRBV10-3 to TRBJ2-1; 11 positions match TRBD2. Germline V gives CDR1 ENHRY, CDR2 SYGVKD. V shed 10 bases and J 5 bases; nucleotides not matched to a gene: 7. This CDR3 has 14 residues. The CDR3 DNA follows: TGTGCCACGGGGACTAGCGGAGTGGACAATGAGCAGTTCTTC. Amino acid sequence: CATGTSGVDNEQFF.